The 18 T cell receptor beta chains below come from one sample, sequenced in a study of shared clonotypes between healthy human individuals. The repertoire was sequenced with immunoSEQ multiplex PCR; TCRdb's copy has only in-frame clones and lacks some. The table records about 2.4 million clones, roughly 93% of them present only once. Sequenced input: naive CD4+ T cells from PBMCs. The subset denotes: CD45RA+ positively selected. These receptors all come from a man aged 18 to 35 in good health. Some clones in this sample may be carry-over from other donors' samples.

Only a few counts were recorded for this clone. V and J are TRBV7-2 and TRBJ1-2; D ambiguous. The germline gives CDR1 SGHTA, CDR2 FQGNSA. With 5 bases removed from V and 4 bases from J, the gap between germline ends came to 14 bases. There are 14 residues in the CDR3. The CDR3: CASSVFGISYGYTF. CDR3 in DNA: TGTGCCAGCAGCGTTTTTGGTATATCCTATGGCTACACCTTC.

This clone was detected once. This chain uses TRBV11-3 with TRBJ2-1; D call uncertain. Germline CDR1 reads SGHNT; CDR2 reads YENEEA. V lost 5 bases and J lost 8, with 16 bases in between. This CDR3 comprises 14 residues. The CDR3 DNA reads TGTGCCAGCAGCCGTGGGGTCGCACGGGATGAGCAGTTCTTC. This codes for CASSRGVARDEQFF.

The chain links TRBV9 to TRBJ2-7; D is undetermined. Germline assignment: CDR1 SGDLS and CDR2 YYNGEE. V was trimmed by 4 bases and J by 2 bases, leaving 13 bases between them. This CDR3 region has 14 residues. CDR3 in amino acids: CASSPRWDTYEQYF. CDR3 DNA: TGTGCCAGCAGCCCCCGGTGGGATACCTACGAGCAGTACTTC.

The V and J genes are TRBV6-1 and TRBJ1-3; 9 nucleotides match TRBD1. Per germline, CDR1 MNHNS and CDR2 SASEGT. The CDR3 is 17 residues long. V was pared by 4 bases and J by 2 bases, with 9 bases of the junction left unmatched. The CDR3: CASSATGTGSTGNTIYF. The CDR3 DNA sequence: TGTGCCAGCAGTGCCACCGGGACAGGGAGTACTGGAAACACCATATATTTT.

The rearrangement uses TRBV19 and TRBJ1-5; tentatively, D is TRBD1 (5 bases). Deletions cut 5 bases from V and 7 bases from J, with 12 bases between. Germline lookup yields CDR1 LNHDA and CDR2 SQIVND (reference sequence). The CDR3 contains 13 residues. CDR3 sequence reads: CASSGGFRQPQHF. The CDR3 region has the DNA TGTGCCAGTAGTGGGGGGTTTCGCCAGCCCCAGCATTTT.

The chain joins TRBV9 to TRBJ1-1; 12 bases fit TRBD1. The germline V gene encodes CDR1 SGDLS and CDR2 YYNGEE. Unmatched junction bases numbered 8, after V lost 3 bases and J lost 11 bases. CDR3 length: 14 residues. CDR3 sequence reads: CASSAAGDRGLAFF. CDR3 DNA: TGTGCCAGCAGCGCGGCAGGGGACAGGGGGCTGGCTTTCTTT.

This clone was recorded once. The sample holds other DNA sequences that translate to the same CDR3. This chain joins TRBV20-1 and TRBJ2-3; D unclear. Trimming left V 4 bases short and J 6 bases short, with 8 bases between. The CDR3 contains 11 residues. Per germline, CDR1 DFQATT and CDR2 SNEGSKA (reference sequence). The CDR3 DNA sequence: TGCAGTGCTAAGCTGGGGGATACGCAGTATTTT. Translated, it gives CSAKLGDTQYF.

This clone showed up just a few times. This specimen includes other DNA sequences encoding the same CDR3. The CDR3 sequence is CASSVGANYGYTF. Written as DNA, the CDR3 is TGTGCCAGCAGTGTGGGGGCTAACTATGGCTACACCTTC. The chain employs TRBV2 and TRBJ1-2; a possible D gene is TRBD1 (5 bases). Trimming removed 4 bases from V and 0 bases from J, with 6 bases in between. The CDR3 contains 13 residues. Germline V lookup: CDR1 SNHLY, CDR2 FYNNEI.

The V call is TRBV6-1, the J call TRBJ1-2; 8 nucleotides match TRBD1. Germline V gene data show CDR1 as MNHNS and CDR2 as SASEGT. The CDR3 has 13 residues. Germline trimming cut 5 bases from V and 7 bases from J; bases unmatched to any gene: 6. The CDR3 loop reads CASSPGQGRGYTF. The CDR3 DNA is TGTGCCAGCAGTCCCGGACAGGGCCGTGGCTACACCTTC.

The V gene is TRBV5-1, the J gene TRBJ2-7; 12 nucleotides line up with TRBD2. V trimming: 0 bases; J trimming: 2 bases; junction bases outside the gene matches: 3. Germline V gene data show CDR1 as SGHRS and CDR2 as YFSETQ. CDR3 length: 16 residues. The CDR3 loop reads CASSLARTSGAYEQYF. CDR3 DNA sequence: TGCGCCAGCAGCTTGGCTAGGACTAGCGGGGCCTACGAGCAGTACTTC.

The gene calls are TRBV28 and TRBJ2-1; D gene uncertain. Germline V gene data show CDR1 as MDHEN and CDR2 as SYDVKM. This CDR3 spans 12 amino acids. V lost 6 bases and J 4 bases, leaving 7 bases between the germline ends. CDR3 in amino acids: CASRYNYNEQFF. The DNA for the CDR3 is TGTGCCAGCAGGTACAATTACAATGAGCAGTTCTTC.

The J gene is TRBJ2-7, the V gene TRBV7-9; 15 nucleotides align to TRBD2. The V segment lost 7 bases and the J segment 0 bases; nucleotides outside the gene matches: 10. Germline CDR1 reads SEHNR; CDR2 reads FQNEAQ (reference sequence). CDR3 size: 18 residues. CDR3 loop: CASTPGTSGRRSSYEQYF. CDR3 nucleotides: TGTGCCAGCACCCCCGGGACTAGCGGGAGGCGGAGCTCCTACGAGCAGTACTTC.

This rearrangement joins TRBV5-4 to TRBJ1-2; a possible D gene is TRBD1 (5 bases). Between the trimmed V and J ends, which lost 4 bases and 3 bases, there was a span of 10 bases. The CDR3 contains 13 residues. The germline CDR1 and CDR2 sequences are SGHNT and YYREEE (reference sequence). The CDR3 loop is CASSRGSDYGYTF. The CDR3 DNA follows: TGTGCCAGCAGCAGGGGATCCGACTATGGCTACACCTTC.

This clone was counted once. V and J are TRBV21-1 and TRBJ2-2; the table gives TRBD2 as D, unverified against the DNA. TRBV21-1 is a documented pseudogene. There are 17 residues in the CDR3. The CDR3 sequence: CAGAVGGTHGDTGELFF. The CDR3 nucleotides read TGTGCCGGGGCGGTTGGCGGGACTCATGGAGACACCGGGGAGCTGTTTTTT.

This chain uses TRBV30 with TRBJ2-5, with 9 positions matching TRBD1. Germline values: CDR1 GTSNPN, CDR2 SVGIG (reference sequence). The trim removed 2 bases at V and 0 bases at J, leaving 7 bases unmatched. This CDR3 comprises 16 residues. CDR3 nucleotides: TGTGCCTGGAGTACCGGGACAGGGAGGTACCAAGAGACCCAGTACTTC. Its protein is CAWSTGTGRYQETQYF.

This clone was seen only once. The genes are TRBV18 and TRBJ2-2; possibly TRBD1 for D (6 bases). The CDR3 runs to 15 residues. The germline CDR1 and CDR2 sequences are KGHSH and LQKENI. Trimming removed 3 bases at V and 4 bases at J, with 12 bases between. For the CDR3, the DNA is TGTGCCAGCTCACCGCAGGGGTCGGGCACCGGGGAGCTGTTTTTT. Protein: CASSPQGSGTGELFF.

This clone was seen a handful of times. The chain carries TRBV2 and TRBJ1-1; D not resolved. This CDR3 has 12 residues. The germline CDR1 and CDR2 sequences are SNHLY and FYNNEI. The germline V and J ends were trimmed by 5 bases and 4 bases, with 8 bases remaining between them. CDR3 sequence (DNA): TGTGCCAGCAGTCGCTCAGGCACTGAAGCTTTCTTT. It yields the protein CASSRSGTEAFF.

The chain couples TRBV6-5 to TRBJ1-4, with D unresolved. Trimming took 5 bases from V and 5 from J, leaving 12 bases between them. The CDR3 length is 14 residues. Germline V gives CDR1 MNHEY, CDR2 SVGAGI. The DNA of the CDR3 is TGTGCCAGCAGTCTCCGGCGGTTAAATGAAAAACTGTTTTTT. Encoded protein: CASSLRRLNEKLFF.